The 29 T cell receptor beta chains reported below all come from one sample, sequenced in a study of glioma-infiltrating T cells after dendritic cell vaccination. Repertoires were generated with immunoSEQ multiplex PCR, while TCRdb's copy carries only in-frame clones and drops some. The sample lists 95,000 or so clones, 85% occurring once. Material: blood, obtained before dendritic cell vaccination. The receptors originated from a human donor with glioblastoma.

This sequence joins TRBV30 and TRBJ2-2, with D hard to call. This CDR3 has 12 amino acids. Germline CDR1 is GTSNPN and CDR2 is SVGIG (reference sequence). The V and J ends lost 0 bases and 7 bases respectively, with 6 bases between them. The CDR3 protein is CAWSVSSGELFF. The CDR3 DNA reads TGTGCCTGGAGTGTGAGTAGCGGGGAGCTGTTTTTT.

The V gene is TRBV19, the J gene TRBJ1-5; tentatively, D is TRBD1 (6 bases). The germline V gene encodes CDR1 LNHDA and CDR2 SQIVND (reference sequence). Trimming took off 10 bases at V and 2 bases at J, with 21 bases between the two ends. There are 16 residues in the CDR3. Written as DNA, the CDR3 is TGTGCCACCGAAAAGAGGGGGGGCGTCGGCAATCAGCCCCAGCATTTT. Protein product: CATEKRGGVGNQPQHF.

The V call is TRBV5-1, the J call TRBJ1-6, with a weak D call TRBD1 (5 bases). Trimming removed 0 bases from V and 6 bases from J, with 10 bases in between. CDR3 length: 15 residues. The germline V gene encodes CDR1 SGHRS and CDR2 YFSETQ. This CDR3 is CASSLEGQGNSPLHF. The CDR3 DNA reads as TGCGCCAGCAGCTTGGAGGGGCAGGGTAATTCACCCCTCCACTTT. The full variable domain, in which reference TRBV5-1 and TRBJ1-6 provide the parts outside the CDR3, is KAGVTQTPRYLIKTRGQQVTLSCSPISGHRSVSWYQQTPGQGLQFLFEYFSETQRNKGNFPGRFSGRQFSNSRSEMNVSTLELGDSALYLCASSLEGQGNSPLHFGNGTRLTVT.

This clone was observed once. The chain recombines TRBV2 with TRBJ2-1; D not resolved. In germline, CDR1 is SNHLY, CDR2 FYNNEI. V shed 5 bases and J shed 10 bases, with 12 bases lying between them. CDR3 size: 12 residues. The CDR3, as DNA: TGTGCCAGCAGTTCCCGACTCCGCGAGCAGTTCTTC. This codes for CASSSRLREQFF.

The chain joins TRBV5-1 to TRBJ2-5; 7 bases align to TRBD2. Losses at the gene ends were 1 base for V and 3 bases for J; bases not matched to a gene: 3. The CDR3 spans 14 residues. Per the germline V gene, CDR1 is SGHRS and CDR2 is YFSETQ. Here the CDR3 reads CASSLSGGEETQYF. In DNA form, the CDR3 reads TGCGCCAGCAGCTTGTCTGGGGGGGAAGAGACCCAGTACTTC.

The V and J genes are TRBV6-6 and TRBJ1-5; D remains unclear. The CDR3 sequence is 16 residues long. The germline V gene encodes CDR1 MNHNY and CDR2 SVGAGI (reference sequence). V lost 1 base and J 6 bases, leaving 16 bases between the germline ends. CDR3 sequence reads: CASSYWQEGGGQPQHF. CDR3 sequence (DNA): TGTGCCAGCAGTTACTGGCAAGAGGGAGGCGGTCAGCCCCAGCATTTT.

This clone was counted between two and nine times. The gene calls are TRBV5-4 and TRBJ2-3; 8 positions match TRBD2. With V trimmed by 4 bases and J by 3 bases, 16 bases remained unmatched. Looked up from germline, CDR1 is SGHNT and CDR2 is YYREEE (reference sequence). There are 18 residues in the CDR3. The CDR3 DNA reads TGTGCCAGCAGCCAAGAGTGGCTCAGCGGGAGTCTGACAGATACGCAGTATTTT. This encodes CASSQEWLSGSLTDTQYF.

The chain is built from TRBV13 and TRBJ1-5; D is perhaps TRBD1 (5 bases). V was clipped by 3 bases and J by 4 bases, with 10 bases between them. The CDR3 has 14 residues. Germline V gene lookup returns CDR1 PRHDT and CDR2 FYEKMQ (reference sequence). The CDR3 region has the DNA TGTGCCAGCAGCTTGGGGGGGGAAAATCAGCCCCAGCATTTT. Amino acids: CASSLGGENQPQHF.

The J gene is TRBJ1-2, the V gene TRBV11-2, with a tentative D call TRBD1 (6 bases). The V and J ends lost 5 bases and 6 bases respectively, with 10 bases between them. Germline-derived CDR1 and CDR2 are SGHAT and FQNNGV. The CDR3 covers 12 residues. In nucleotides, the CDR3 is TGTGCCAGCAGCGAGCAGGGGAATGGCTACACCTTC. This codes for CASSEQGNGYTF.

This chain uses TRBV28 with TRBJ1-1; tentative D call: TRBD1 (6 bases). V lost 6 bases and J 4 bases, leaving 9 bases between the germline ends. Germline CDR1 reads MDHEN; CDR2 reads SYDVKM. The CDR3 loop spans 12 amino acids. The CDR3 DNA is TGTGCCAGCAGGCAGGGGCTCACTGAAGCTTTCTTT. Translation: CASRQGLTEAFF. The whole variable domain, filled in from reference TRBV28 and TRBJ1-1, reads DVKVTQSSRYLVKRTGEKVFLECVQDMDHENMFWYRQDPGLGLRLIYFSYDVKMKEKGDIPEGYSVSREKKERFSLILESASTNQTSMYLCASRQGLTEAFFGQGTRLTVV.

The rearrangement links TRBV6-5 to TRBJ2-4; TRBD2 might be the D (7 bases). CDR1 and CDR2 from the germline V gene are MNHEY and SVGAGI. The V end was cut by 6 bases, the J end by 4 bases, with 10 bases between. The length of the CDR3 is 13 residues. CDR3: CASSGGLKNIQYF. The CDR3 DNA sequence: TGTGCCAGCAGCGGGGGGCTTAAAAACATTCAGTACTTC.

The chain joins TRBV30 to TRBJ2-4; D is ambiguous. Germline CDR1 and CDR2: GTSNPN and SVGIG (reference sequence). The CDR3 is 12 amino acids. Trimming stripped 3 bases from V and 5 bases from J, with 8 bases between. In DNA, the CDR3 is TGTGCCTGGAGCGGCCAGGAAAACATTCAGTACTTC. Its protein product is CAWSGQENIQYF.

V usage is TRBV9 and J usage is TRBJ2-1; D possibly corresponds to TRBD2 (5 bases). The V end lost 0 bases, the J end lost 7 bases, and 11 bases lay between the germline ends. Germline V CDR1 and CDR2: SGDLS, YYNGEE. This CDR3 is built from 14 residues. Here the CDR3 reads CASSVGGVRNEQFF. The CDR3 bases are TGTGCCAGCAGCGTAGGGGGAGTGCGTAATGAGCAGTTCTTC. Using reference TRBV9 and TRBJ2-1 for the parts outside the CDR3, the full variable domain is DSGVTQTPKHLITATGQRVTLRCSPRSGDLSVYWYQQSLDQGLQFLIQYYNGEERAKGNILERFSAQQFPDLHSELNLSSLELGDSALYFCASSVGGVRNEQFFGPGTRLTVL.

The V call is TRBV7-9, the J call TRBJ2-4, with D perhaps matching TRBD2 (5 bases). This CDR3 region has 13 residues. Germline CDR1 and CDR2: SEHNR and FQNEAQ (reference sequence). Trimming took off 9 bases at V and 7 bases at J, with 16 bases between the two ends. The CDR3 DNA reads as TGTGCCAGTGAACCGAGGGATATGAACATTCAGTACTTC. Translated: CASEPRDMNIQYF.

The sample holds one count of this clone. This chain links TRBV4-1 with TRBJ2-3; D unresolved. The CDR3 sequence is 17 residues long. V lost 4 bases and J lost 0, with 17 bases in between. Germline V gene sequence: CDR1 MGHRA, CDR2 YSYEKL. CDR3 nucleotide sequence: TGCGCCAGCAGCCGCCGCCTATCAGGTTTTAGCACAGATACGCAGTATTTT. It codes for CASSRRLSGFSTDTQYF.

The chain carries TRBV13 and TRBJ2-3, with 14 bases that match TRBD2. In germline, CDR1 is PRHDT, CDR2 FYEKMQ (reference sequence). J gave up 3 bases and V 5 bases, and 4 bases lay outside the gene matches. The CDR3 length is 16 residues. The CDR3 spells CASSPRTSGGTDTQYF. CDR3 DNA sequence: TGTGCCAGCAGCCCCAGGACTAGCGGGGGGACAGATACGCAGTATTTT.

This clone was detected only once. The chain joins TRBV7-2 to TRBJ2-7, with a possible D match to TRBD2 (6 bases). Per the germline V gene, CDR1 is SGHTA and CDR2 is FQGNSA. The CDR3 contains 15 residues. Deletions cut 3 bases from V and 1 base from J, with 13 bases between. CDR3 DNA sequence: TGTGCCAGCAGCTTGGCGGGGACGATATCCTACGAGCAGTACTTC. Its translation: CASSLAGTISYEQYF.

The chain carries TRBV4-2 and TRBJ2-3; D is undetermined. This CDR3 spans 13 amino acids. V lost 3 bases to trimming and J lost 4 bases, with 8 bases between them. Germline V CDR1 and CDR2: LGHNA, YNFKEQ. The CDR3 nucleotides are TGTGCCAGCAGCCATCCGTCGGCAGATACGCAGTATTTT. Translation: CASSHPSADTQYF.

This sequence joins TRBV25-1 and TRBJ2-2, with D perhaps matching TRBD1 (5 bases). In germline, CDR1 is MGHDK, CDR2 SYGVNS. The germline V and J ends were trimmed by 6 bases and 1 base, with 12 bases remaining between them. This CDR3 has 15 residues. The CDR3 DNA sequence: TGTGCCAGCAGCCCCAGGGTTTTGAACACCGGGGAGCTGTTTTTT. Amino acid sequence: CASSPRVLNTGELFF.

This clone has more than one count but fewer than ten. The rearrangement links TRBV11-3 to TRBJ2-1, with 9 nucleotides matching TRBD2. V was clipped by 4 bases and J by 7 bases; unmatched bases: 11. This CDR3 contains 16 residues. Germline V lookup: CDR1 SGHNT, CDR2 YENEEA. The CDR3, as DNA: TGTGCCAGCAGCTCCTTCTGGGCGGGGGGGGCTAATGAGCAGTTCTTC. Amino acid sequence: CASSSFWAGGANEQFF.

The genes are TRBV6-6 and TRBJ2-5; 11 positions agree with TRBD2. The J call is uncertain, as TRBJ2-7 better fits the DNA end. The CDR3 runs to 16 residues. Germline CDR1 is MNHNY and CDR2 is SVGAGI (reference sequence). The CDR3 here is CASSSPSTSGVGEQYF. The CDR3 DNA reads as TGTGCCAGCAGTTCGCCCTCGACTAGCGGGGTCGGCGAGCAGTACTTC.

J is TRBJ1-5 and V is TRBV5-1; weak D call: TRBD1 (6 bases). V gave up 4 bases and J gave up 0 bases, with 11 bases separating them. This CDR3 is 15 amino acids long. Germline CDR1 and CDR2: SGHRS and YFSETQ. DNA of the CDR3: TGCGCCAGCAGCCTGGAGGGGGTTAGCAATCAGCCCCAGCATTTT. Residues: CASSLEGVSNQPQHF.

The chain combines TRBV9 with TRBJ2-3, with D perhaps TRBD2 (5 bases). The V gene's germline CDR1 is SGDLS and CDR2 YYNGEE. V dropped 0 bases and J dropped 5 bases, with 13 bases sitting between them. The CDR3 contains 15 residues. CDR3 nucleotides: TGTGCCAGCAGCGTAGCGAACCCCCGGGGAGATACGCAGTATTTT. Translating gives CASSVANPRGDTQYF.

The CDR3 here is CASSSGLTSKANEQFF. CDR3 sequence (DNA): TGTGCCAGCAGTTCCGGACTCACCTCAAAGGCGAATGAGCAGTTCTTC. V is TRBV6-5 and J is TRBJ2-1, with TRBD2 as a possible D gene (5 bases). This CDR3 region has 16 residues. Germline V gene data show CDR1 as MNHEY and CDR2 as SVGAGI. V lost 4 bases and J lost 7, with 20 bases in between.

The rearrangement links TRBV11-3 to TRBJ2-7; D call uncertain. Germline V CDR1 and CDR2: SGHNT, YENEEA. This CDR3 has 12 amino acids. The V end was cut by 4 bases, the J end by 3 bases, with 7 bases between. The CDR3 bases are TGTGCCAGCAGCTCCACACACTACGAGCAGTACTTC. Its protein is CASSSTHYEQYF. The full variable domain, rest sourced from reference TRBV11-3 and TRBJ2-7, is EAGVVQSPRYKIIEKKQPVAFWCNPISGHNTLYWYLQNLGQGPELLIRYENEEAVDDSQLPKDRFSAERLKGVDSTLKIQPAELGDSAVYLCASSSTHYEQYFGPGTRLTVT.

The chain couples TRBV29-1 to TRBJ2-2, with 8 bases fitting TRBD1. Per germline, CDR1 SQVTM and CDR2 ANQGSEA. V was clipped by 7 bases and J by 5 bases; unmatched bases: 3. The CDR3 is 12 amino acids. CDR3 residues: CSARQGTGELFF. The CDR3 DNA is TGCAGCGCCCGACAGGGGACCGGGGAGCTGTTTTTT.

The CDR3 reads CASSYSQNTEAFF. CDR3 DNA sequence: TGTGCCAGCAGTTACTCCCAGAACACTGAAGCTTTCTTT. J is TRBJ1-1 and V is TRBV27, with D unclear. CDR3 size: 13 residues. The V and J ends lost 4 bases and 1 base respectively, with 7 bases between them. Germline V gives CDR1 MNHEY, CDR2 SMNVEV (reference sequence).

The V gene is TRBV27, the J gene TRBJ2-2, with D possibly being TRBD2 (6 bases). Germline V gene sequence: CDR1 MNHEY, CDR2 SMNVEV (reference sequence). CDR3 size: 15 residues. The V and J ends lost 4 bases and 4 bases respectively, with 13 bases between them. The CDR3 reads CASSSPPGVTGELFF. CDR3 nucleotides: TGTGCCAGCAGTTCCCCGCCGGGGGTCACCGGGGAGCTGTTTTTT.

The V and J genes are TRBV20-1 and TRBJ2-7; a possible D gene is TRBD2 (6 bases). Germline assignment: CDR1 DFQATT and CDR2 SNEGSKA (reference sequence). The CDR3 covers 11 residues. CDR3 sequence reads: CVAGLGYEQYF. The DNA of the CDR3 is TGCGTGGCGGGGTTGGGATACGAGCAGTACTTC.